This TCR beta chain was profiled in a study of PD-1 blockade in mismatch repair-deficient tumors. Profiling relied on immunoSEQ multiplex PCR, and the TCRdb table lists in-frame clones only, not all of them. The repertoire holds some 120,000 clones, with almost 90% as singletons. CDR1 MNHEY and CDR2 SVGAGI come from the germline V gene. The CDR3 spans 13 residues. J lost 9 bases, V lost 7 bases, and 10 bases had no gene match. V and J are TRBV6-5 and TRBJ2-7; 9 nucleotides align to TRBD2. This specimen was peripheral blood, taken almost 74 weeks after starting pembrolizumab. This sequence originates from an adult with mismatch repair-deficient cancer. The CDR3, as DNA: TGTGCCAGCAACTTAGCGGGAGCCCCGGGGCAGTACTTC. Encoded protein: CASNLAGAPGQYF.